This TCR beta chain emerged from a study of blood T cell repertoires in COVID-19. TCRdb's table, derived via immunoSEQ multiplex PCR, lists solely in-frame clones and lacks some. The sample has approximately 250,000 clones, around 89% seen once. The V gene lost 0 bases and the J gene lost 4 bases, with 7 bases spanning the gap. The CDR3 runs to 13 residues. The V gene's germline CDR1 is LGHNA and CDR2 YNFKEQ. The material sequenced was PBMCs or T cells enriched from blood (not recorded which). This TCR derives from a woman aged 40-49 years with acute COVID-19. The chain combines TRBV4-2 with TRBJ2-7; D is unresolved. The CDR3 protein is CASSQDLEYEQYF. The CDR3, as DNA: TGTGCCAGCAGCCAAGACCTAGAGTACGAGCAGTACTTC.